What follows describes a single T cell receptor beta chain. V lost 2 bases to trimming and J lost 4 bases; unmatched junction nucleotides: 2. The CDR3 covers 13 residues. Germline CDR1 SGHRS, CDR2 YFSETQ. The data were obtained in a study of blood T cell repertoires in COVID-19. Study as a whole: The United States, Italy and Spain supplied acute and convalescent COVID-19 samples.

Cohorts were determined from participant-reported clinical history. Using immunoSEQ multiplex PCR, the repertoire was profiled, and TCRdb retains in-frame clones only, with some absent. The table includes a few hundred thousand clones, approximately 90% detected once. The chain employs TRBV5-1 and TRBJ1-1, with 7 positions matching TRBD1. Sequences were obtained from PBMCs or T cells enriched from blood (not recorded which). The TCR originated in a human donor in a cohort exposed to, infected with or recovered from COVID-19 (not recorded which). The donor label of this sample is uncertain. The CDR3 region is CASSFRTGTEAFF. In nucleotides, the CDR3 is TGCGCCAGCAGCTTTAGGACAGGCACTGAAGCTTTCTTT. Combining the CDR3 with reference TRBV5-1 and TRBJ1-1 gives the whole variable domain KAGVTQTPRYLIKTRGQQVTLSCSPISGHRSVSWYQQTPGQGLQFLFEYFSETQRNKGNFPGRFSGRQFSNSRSEMNVSTLELGDSALYLCASSFRTGTEAFFGQGTRLTVV.